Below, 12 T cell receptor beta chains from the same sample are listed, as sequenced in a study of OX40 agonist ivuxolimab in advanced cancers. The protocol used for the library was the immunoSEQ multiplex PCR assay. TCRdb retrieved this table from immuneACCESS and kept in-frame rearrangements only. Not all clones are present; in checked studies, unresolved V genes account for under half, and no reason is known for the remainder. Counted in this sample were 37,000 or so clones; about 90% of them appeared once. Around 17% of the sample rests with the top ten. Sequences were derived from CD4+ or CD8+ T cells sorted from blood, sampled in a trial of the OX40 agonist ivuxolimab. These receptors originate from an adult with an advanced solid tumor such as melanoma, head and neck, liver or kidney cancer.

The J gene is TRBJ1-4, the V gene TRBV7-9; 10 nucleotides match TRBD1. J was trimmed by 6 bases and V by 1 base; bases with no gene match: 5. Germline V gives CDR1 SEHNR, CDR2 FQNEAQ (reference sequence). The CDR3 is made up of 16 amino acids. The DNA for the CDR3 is TGTGCCAGCAGCTTAGTATTCGGACAGGGGGATGAAAAACTGTTTTTT. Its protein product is CASSLVFGQGDEKLFF.

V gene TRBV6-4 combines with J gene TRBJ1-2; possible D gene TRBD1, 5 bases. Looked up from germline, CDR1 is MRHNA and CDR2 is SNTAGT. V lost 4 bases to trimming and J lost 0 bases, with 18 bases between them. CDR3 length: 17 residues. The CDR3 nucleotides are TGTGCCAGCAGTGTAATCCGGGACGGAAAAGCTAACTATGGCTACACCTTC. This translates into CASSVIRDGKANYGYTF.

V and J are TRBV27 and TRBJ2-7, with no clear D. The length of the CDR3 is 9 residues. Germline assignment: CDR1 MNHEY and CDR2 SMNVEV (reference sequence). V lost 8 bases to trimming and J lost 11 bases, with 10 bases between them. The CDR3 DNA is TGTGCCAGCGTCTTTGAGGAGTACTTC. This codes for CASVFEEYF.

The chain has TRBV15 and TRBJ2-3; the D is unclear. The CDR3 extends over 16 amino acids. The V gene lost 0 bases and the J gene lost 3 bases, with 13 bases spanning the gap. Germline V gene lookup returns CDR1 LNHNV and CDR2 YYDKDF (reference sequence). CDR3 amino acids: CATSRDSVPPTDTQYF. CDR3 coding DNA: TGTGCCACCAGCAGAGACTCAGTCCCCCCAACAGATACGCAGTATTTT.

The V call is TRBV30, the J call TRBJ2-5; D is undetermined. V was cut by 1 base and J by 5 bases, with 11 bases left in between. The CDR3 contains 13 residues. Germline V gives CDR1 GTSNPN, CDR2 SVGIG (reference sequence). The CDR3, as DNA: TGTGCCTGGAGTGGACTCACCAGGGAGACCCAGTACTTC. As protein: CAWSGLTRETQYF.

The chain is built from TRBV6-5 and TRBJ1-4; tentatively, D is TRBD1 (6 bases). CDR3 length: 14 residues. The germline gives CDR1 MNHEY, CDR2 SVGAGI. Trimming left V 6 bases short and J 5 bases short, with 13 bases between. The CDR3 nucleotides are TGTGCCAGCAGCCCTACAGGGTACAATGAAAAACTGTTTTTT. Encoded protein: CASSPTGYNEKLFF.

CDR3 nucleotide sequence: TGTGCCAGCAGCTTGTTGGTTCGGGGTGCGAACACTGAAGCTTTCTTT. As protein: CASSLLVRGANTEAFF. The V gene is TRBV5-8, the J gene TRBJ1-1; D gene ambiguous. The CDR3 extends over 16 amino acids. V was trimmed by 1 base and J by 1 base, leaving 14 bases between them. CDR1 SGHTS and CDR2 YDEGEE come from the germline V gene.

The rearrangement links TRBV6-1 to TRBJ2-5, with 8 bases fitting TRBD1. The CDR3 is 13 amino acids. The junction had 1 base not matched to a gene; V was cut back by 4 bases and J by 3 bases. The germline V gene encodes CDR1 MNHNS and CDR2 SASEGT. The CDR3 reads CASSADREETQYF. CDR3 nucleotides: TGTGCCAGCAGTGCGGACAGGGAAGAGACCCAGTACTTC.

CDR3 nucleotide sequence: TGTGCCTGGAGTGTAGGGGGCCGCTACGAGCAGTACTTC. This sequence encodes CAWSVGGRYEQYF. The chain has TRBV30 and TRBJ2-7; 7 bases line up with TRBD1. Germline V lookup: CDR1 GTSNPN, CDR2 SVGIG (reference sequence). This CDR3 comprises 13 residues. V was pared by 0 bases and J by 3 bases, with 2 bases of the junction left unmatched.

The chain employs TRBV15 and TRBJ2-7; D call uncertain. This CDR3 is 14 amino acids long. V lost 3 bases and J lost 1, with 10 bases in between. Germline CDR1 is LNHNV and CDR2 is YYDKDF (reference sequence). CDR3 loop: CATSSLAGSYEQYF. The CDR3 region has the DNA TGTGCCACCAGCAGCCTCGCCGGGTCCTACGAGCAGTACTTC.

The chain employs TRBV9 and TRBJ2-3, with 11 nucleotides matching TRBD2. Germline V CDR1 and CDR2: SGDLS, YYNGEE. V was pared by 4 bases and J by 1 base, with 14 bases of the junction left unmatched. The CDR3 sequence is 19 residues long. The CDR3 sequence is CASSSRLAGIRGGTDTQYF. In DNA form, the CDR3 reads TGTGCCAGCAGCTCCAGACTAGCGGGGATTCGGGGGGGCACAGATACGCAGTATTTT.

CDR3 bases: TGTGCCACCAGCAGCCCCCGGGGGACAGGGGACCCCGGGGAGCTGTTTTTT. Amino acids: CATSSPRGTGDPGELFF. V and J are TRBV15 and TRBJ2-2, with 10 bases that match TRBD1. Germline lookup yields CDR1 LNHNV and CDR2 YYDKDF (reference sequence). The CDR3 runs to 17 residues. The V and J ends lost 3 bases and 6 bases, in that order; junction bases with no gene match: 10.